Presented here are 10 T cell receptor beta chains from one specimen sequenced in a study of T cell responses to AZD1222 COVID-19 vaccine. Libraries were prepared by immunoSEQ multiplex PCR; TCRdb keeps only in-frame clonotypes and omits some of them. Here the sample spans about 150,000 clones, approximately 88% being singletons. Sequencing used peripheral blood, obtained on day 0 of MenACWY control vaccination. These receptors all come from an adult in good health.

The chain combines TRBV5-6 with TRBJ2-7; 8 bases align to TRBD1. CDR1 SGHDT and CDR2 YYEEEE come from the germline V gene. The CDR3 consists of 16 residues. The V segment lost 0 bases and the J segment 4 bases; nucleotides outside the gene matches: 9. CDR3 amino acids: CASSLGWAGGRYEQYF. The DNA for the CDR3 is TGTGCCAGCAGCTTGGGATGGGCAGGGGGCAGGTACGAGCAGTACTTC.

The chain is built from TRBV30 and TRBJ1-1, with TRBD1 matching over 8 bases. The germline CDR1 and CDR2 sequences are GTSNPN and SVGIG (reference sequence). Losses at the gene ends were 2 bases for V and 10 bases for J; bases not matched to a gene: 6. This CDR3 has 12 amino acids. The CDR3 protein is CAWSPGQGGAFF. The CDR3 DNA sequence: TGTGCCTGGAGTCCAGGACAGGGAGGAGCTTTCTTT.

The rearrangement links TRBV7-3 to TRBJ2-7; D uncertain. V was cut by 2 bases and J by 0 bases, with 11 bases left in between. Looked up from germline, CDR1 is SGHTA and CDR2 is FQGTGA. This CDR3 is 15 amino acids long. In DNA, the CDR3 is TGTGCCAGCAGCTTAGCAACCGGTCGCTCCTACGAGCAGTACTTC. This encodes CASSLATGRSYEQYF.

V is TRBV9 and J is TRBJ2-1; D is perhaps TRBD2 (6 bases). The CDR3 runs to 15 residues. The germline V gene encodes CDR1 SGDLS and CDR2 YYNGEE. The germline V and J ends were trimmed by 3 bases and 0 bases, with 10 bases remaining between them. CDR3: CASSAAGNSYNEQFF. In DNA form, the CDR3 reads TGTGCCAGCAGCGCCGCGGGAAACTCCTACAATGAGCAGTTCTTC.

This sequence joins TRBV2 and TRBJ2-3; 7 nucleotides align to TRBD1. Germline trimming cut 6 bases from V and 2 bases from J; bases unmatched to any gene: 5. The germline gives CDR1 SNHLY, CDR2 FYNNEI. The CDR3 spans 14 residues. For the CDR3, the DNA is TGTGCCAGCAGCAAGGGACAGACCACAGATACGCAGTATTTT. Translated, it gives CASSKGQTTDTQYF. Using reference TRBV2 and TRBJ2-3 for the parts outside the CDR3, the full variable domain is EPEVTQTPSHQVTQMGQEVILRCVPISNHLYFYWYRQILGQKVEFLVSFYNNEISEKSEIFDDQFSVERPDGSNFTLKIRSTKLEDSAMYFCASSKGQTTDTQYFGPGTRLTVL.

Written as DNA, the CDR3 is TGTGCCAGCAGCCGACTGACGCTGGCTGGCTACACCTTC. Translated, it gives CASSRLTLAGYTF. This sequence joins TRBV7-8 and TRBJ1-2; D is ambiguous. Trimming took 5 bases from V and 7 from J, leaving 14 bases between them. Germline lookup yields CDR1 SGHVS and CDR2 FQNEAQ. The CDR3 covers 13 residues.

The rearrangement joins TRBV6-1 to TRBJ1-1; D might be TRBD1 (5 bases). CDR3 length equals 15 residues. Germline CDR1 is MNHNS and CDR2 is SASEGT. V was pared by 3 bases and J by 2 bases, with 13 bases between. CDR3 DNA: TGTGCCAGCAGTGACAGGGCCGCCCTAAACACTGAAGCTTTCTTT. Residues: CASSDRAALNTEAFF.

The genes are TRBV24-1 and TRBJ1-2; 7 bases are a match to TRBD1. Per germline, CDR1 KGHDR and CDR2 SFDVKD. The J segment lost 4 bases and the V segment lost 4 bases, leaving 2 bases of the junction unmatched. The CDR3 length is 13 residues. The CDR3 DNA is TGTGCCACCAGTGAGGGGACAGCCTATGGCTACACCTTC. This encodes CATSEGTAYGYTF.

The chain is built from TRBV9 and TRBJ1-2, with D possibly TRBD1 on 5 matching bases. CDR1 SGDLS and CDR2 YYNGEE come from the germline V gene. There are 15 residues in the CDR3. V lost 0 bases and J 5 bases, leaving 14 bases between the germline ends. The DNA for the CDR3 is TGTGCCAGCAGCGTAGGTCTGGGACGGGAATATGGCTACACCTTC. Its protein product is CASSVGLGREYGYTF.

The chain employs TRBV7-9 and TRBJ2-3, with no clear D. CDR3 size: 13 residues. Trimming pared 1 base from V and 1 base from J, leaving 3 bases between. Germline assignment: CDR1 SEHNR and CDR2 FQNEAQ (reference sequence). CDR3 bases: TGTGCCAGCAGCTTAGGAGGCACAGATACGCAGTATTTT. This gives the protein CASSLGGTDTQYF.